This TCR beta chain was sequenced during a study of cytomegalovirus exposure and HLA in healthy donors. Overall study findings and caveats: HLA alleles were associated with 16,000 or so TCR beta sequences in a later analysis at 0.05 false discovery rate. The authors excluded some V segments, including TRBV6-2 and TRBV6-3, as indistinguishable. It was shown in a later analysis that HLA-associated TCR beta chains were more clonally expanded than other, equally common chains. Most TCR sequences were uncommon, yet certain public TCRs appeared in many donors.

CDR1 MGHDK and CDR2 SYGVNS come from the germline V gene. V lost 6 bases, J lost 8 bases, and 20 bases lay in between. The CDR3 contains 15 residues. The primer mix had 60 Vbeta and 13 Jbeta primers. Assay: immunoSEQ multiplex PCR; the TCRdb copy retains only in-frame clones and omits some. The repertoire holds fewer than 150,000 clones, with 60% to 80% as singletons. This clone was recorded only once. Its antigen is still unknown. This TCR was recovered from a woman aged 50 to 60 in good health and CMV-seronegative. J is TRBJ2-1 and V is TRBV25-1; TRBD1 is a possible D gene (5 bases). The specimen was PBMCs. The CDR3 loop reads CASRGVGHRAYEQFF. CDR3 DNA: TGTGCCAGCAGAGGGGTGGGGCACCGGGCCTATGAGCAGTTCTTC.